This T cell receptor (beta chain) stems from a study of blood T cell repertoires in COVID-19. On the study more broadly: Nucleic acid was either cDNA or gDNA, and it came from T cells, B-cell-depleted T cells, or PBMCs.

The germline V and J ends were trimmed by 1 base and 7 bases, with 11 bases remaining between them. In germline, CDR1 is LNHDA, CDR2 SQIVND (reference sequence). The CDR3 length is 14 residues. The method was immunoSEQ multiplex PCR; TCRdb's version includes in-frame clones alone and lacks a portion of them. This sample has more than 200,000 clones, with around nine tenths found just once. The sequence came from a woman in her 40s who had recovered from COVID-19. Sequencing was performed on peripheral blood. This sequence joins TRBV19 and TRBJ1-5; D uncertain. This CDR3 reads CASSIVPGEQPQHF. CDR3 in DNA: TGTGCCAGTAGTATAGTACCCGGGGAGCAGCCCCAGCATTTT.